Sequencing of this T cell receptor beta chain was carried out in a study of shared T cell receptors in the human thymus. Repertoires were generated with immunoSEQ multiplex PCR, while TCRdb's copy carries only in-frame clones and drops some. Of over 650,000 clones in the sample, around 87% were seen once. From germline, CDR1 is MDHEN and CDR2 SYDVKM. The CDR3 is 17 residues long. Trimming removed 3 bases from V and 0 bases from J; junction bases left unmatched: 7. A further study also used this sample, focusing on human thymus T cells. That work contributes: The thymus was resected at corrective cardiac surgery. Related studies noted strongly shared thymic repertoires across unrelated people.

Input material: thymocytes. The clonotype originates from a boy younger than two with a congenital heart defect. The chain combines TRBV28 with TRBJ2-4; 8 bases agree with TRBD1. Written as DNA, the CDR3 is TGTGCCAGCAGTTTTTCCAGGGGGCAGATAGCCAAAAACATTCAGTACTTC. Translating gives CASSFSRGQIAKNIQYF.